Below are 10 T cell receptor beta chains sequenced from a single sample in a study of blood T cell repertoires in COVID-19. Measured with immunoSEQ multiplex PCR; TCRdb has only the in-frame clones, and not every one. Here the sample spans around 140,000 clones, over 70% being singletons. The sequencing sample was made of peripheral blood. Source of these receptors: a man in his fifties with active COVID-19.

The rearrangement links TRBV3-1 (or the pseudogene TRBV3-2) to TRBJ2-3; D is perhaps TRBD1 (5 bases). V lost 0 bases to trimming and J lost 2 bases, with 15 bases between them. The germline gives CDR1 LGHDT, CDR2 YNNKEL (reference sequence). This CDR3 region has 17 residues. As DNA, the CDR3 is TGTGCCAGCAGCCAAGACCTTGGGGCAGCCGTCACAGATACGCAGTATTTT. Protein: CASSQDLGAAVTDTQYF.

The J gene is TRBJ2-7, the V gene TRBV5-1; a weak D match, TRBD2 (6 bases). V shed 2 bases and J shed 9 bases, with 15 bases lying between them. CDR1 SGHRS and CDR2 YFSETQ come from the germline V gene. This CDR3 is 13 amino acids long. In DNA form, the CDR3 reads TGCGCCAGCAGCTTATCTAGCGACCAAGGGCAGTACTTC. Its protein is CASSLSSDQGQYF.

As DNA, the CDR3 is TGTGCCAGCAGTGAAAGCAGGGTGGGGTTCAATGAGCAGTTCTTC. It yields the protein CASSESRVGFNEQFF. The chain links TRBV2 to TRBJ2-1; TRBD1 is a possible D gene (5 bases). CDR3 length: 15 residues. The germline V gene has CDR1 SNHLY and CDR2 FYNNEI. V lost 2 bases and J 6 bases, leaving 14 bases between the germline ends.

The gene calls are TRBV7-9 and TRBJ2-2; possible D gene TRBD2, 5 bases. Trimming removed 3 bases from V and 4 bases from J, with 9 bases in between. Germline V gene data show CDR1 as SEHNR and CDR2 as FQNEAQ (reference sequence). The CDR3 consists of 14 residues. Here the CDR3 reads CASSFEGGTGELFF. In nucleotides, the CDR3 is TGTGCCAGCAGCTTCGAAGGAGGCACCGGGGAGCTGTTTTTT.

The J gene is TRBJ2-3, the V gene TRBV24-1, with 7 bases matching TRBD1. The germline V gene encodes CDR1 KGHDR and CDR2 SFDVKD. This CDR3 is 18 amino acids long. Trimming at V came to 4 bases and at J to 0 bases, leaving 12 bases not matched to a gene. The CDR3 DNA follows: TGTGCCACCAGTGACCCCACTACAGGGGTTGCTAGCACAGATACGCAGTATTTT. It translates to CATSDPTTGVASTDTQYF.

The V and J genes are TRBV13 and TRBJ2-5; a possible D gene is TRBD2 (6 bases). The CDR3 is 17 amino acids. With 1 base removed from V and 0 bases from J, the gap between germline ends came to 15 bases. The germline CDR1 and CDR2 sequences are PRHDT and FYEKMQ (reference sequence). CDR3 sequence: CASSLVPRGGNQETQYF. CDR3 in DNA: TGTGCCAGCAGCTTAGTGCCCCGCGGAGGGAACCAAGAGACCCAGTACTTC.

The chain uses TRBV20-1 and TRBJ1-1; D is uncertain. The CDR3 is 11 residues long. Germline lookup yields CDR1 DFQATT and CDR2 SNEGSKA (reference sequence). V dropped 6 bases and J dropped 6 bases, with 11 bases sitting between them. CDR3 sequence reads: CSAPLEAEAFF. The CDR3 DNA is TGCAGTGCCCCCCTCGAGGCTGAAGCTTTCTTT.

This clone was picked up one time. The chain links TRBV7-9 to TRBJ1-5, with TRBD1 matching 7 bases. Germline loops: CDR1 SEHNR, CDR2 FQNEAQ (reference sequence). The CDR3 loop spans 13 amino acids. The J segment lost 7 bases and the V segment lost 3 bases, leaving 3 bases of the junction unmatched. The CDR3 reads CASSFPGGQPQHF. The CDR3 region has the DNA TGTGCCAGCAGCTTTCCAGGGGGGCAGCCCCAGCATTTT.

This clone was recorded once. The rearrangement links TRBV10-3 to TRBJ2-3; 10 bases align to TRBD2. This CDR3 spans 19 amino acids. In germline, CDR1 is ENHRY, CDR2 SYGVKD. With V trimmed by 0 bases and J by 2 bases, 11 bases remained unmatched. CDR3 sequence (DNA): TGTGCCATCAGTGAGTCTCTGGGGACAGCGGGGGGGCACACAGATACGCAGTATTTT. Translating it yields CAISESLGTAGGHTDTQYF.

This chain links TRBV3-1 (or the pseudogene TRBV3-2) with TRBJ2-3; perhaps TRBD2 as D (6 bases). The CDR3 runs to 15 residues. Germline V gives CDR1 LGHDT, CDR2 YNNKEL (reference sequence). V lost 0 bases and J 1 base, leaving 8 bases between the germline ends. CDR3 region: CASSQEASGTDTQYF. In DNA, the CDR3 is TGTGCCAGCAGCCAAGAGGCTAGCGGCACAGATACGCAGTATTTT.